A single sample is the source of the 3 T cell receptor beta chains below, sequenced in a study of T cell clonality in common variable immunodeficiency. Here immunoSEQ multiplex PCR was the method, and the copy in TCRdb shows in-frame clones only, minus some. The sample is made up of tens of thousands of clones, none counted only once. Sequenced input: peripheral blood mononuclear cells. These receptors were obtained from a person aged 18 to 75 in good health.

This clone was detected many times. The observed sequence ends 3 residues before the CDR3 terminus, with the missing tail filled in from the germline J gene. The chain couples TRBV7-9 to TRBJ1-1; the match to TRBD1 covers 11 bases. CDR1 and CDR2 (germline): SEHNR, FQNEAQ (reference sequence). V gave up 5 bases and J gave up 1 base; unmatched junction bases: 3. This CDR3 is 15 amino acids long. The CDR3 reads CASSPDRGQNTEAFF. The DNA read from the CDR3 is TGTGCCAGCAGCCCGGACAGGGGGCAGAACACTGAA.

In its sample, this clone was seen many times. The read finishes 3 residues shy of the CDR3 end, and the germline J gene is used to complete it. V and J are TRBV20-1 and TRBJ1-6; maybe TRBD1 (6 bases). The CDR3 contains 15 residues. V was pared by 3 bases and J by 10 bases, with 19 bases between. Looked up from germline, CDR1 is DFQATT and CDR2 is SNEGSKA (reference sequence). The sequenced CDR3 bases are TGCAGTGCTAGCTCCGGGACAAAGGGTGGATCACCC. It encodes CSASSGTKGGSP. The whole CDR3 protein reads CSASSGTKGGSPLHF.

This clone appeared a few times. From the germline J gene comes the end of the CDR3, since the read stops 3 residues before it. J is TRBJ1-1 and V is TRBV2; D is unresolved. The CDR3 runs 14 residues. Germline CDR1 is SNHLY and CDR2 is FYNNEI. V lost 5 bases and J 5 bases, leaving 15 bases between the germline ends. The covered CDR3 bases are TGTGCCAGCAGTCTAAGGTCGCGGTGGACTGAA. Translation gives CASSLRSRWTE. The full CDR3 is CASSLRSRWTEAFF. Full variable domain (outside the CDR3, taken from reference TRBV2 and TRBJ1-1): EPEVTQTPSHQVTQMGQEVILRCVPISNHLYFYWYRQILGQKVEFLVSFYNNEISEKSEIFDDQFSVERPDGSNFTLKIRSTKLEDSAMYFCASSLRSRWTEAFFGQGTRLTVV.